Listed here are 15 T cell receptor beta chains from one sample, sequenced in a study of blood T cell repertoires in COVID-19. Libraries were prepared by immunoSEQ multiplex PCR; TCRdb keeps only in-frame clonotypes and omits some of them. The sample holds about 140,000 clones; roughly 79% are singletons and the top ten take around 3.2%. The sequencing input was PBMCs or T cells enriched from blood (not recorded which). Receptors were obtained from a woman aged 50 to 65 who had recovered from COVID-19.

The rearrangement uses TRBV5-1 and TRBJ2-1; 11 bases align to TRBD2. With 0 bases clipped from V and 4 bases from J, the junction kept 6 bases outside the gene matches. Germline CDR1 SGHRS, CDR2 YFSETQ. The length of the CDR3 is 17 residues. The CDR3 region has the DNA TGCGCCAGCAGCTTGGCGACTAGCGGGATCTTATACAATGAGCAGTTCTTC. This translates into CASSLATSGILYNEQFF.

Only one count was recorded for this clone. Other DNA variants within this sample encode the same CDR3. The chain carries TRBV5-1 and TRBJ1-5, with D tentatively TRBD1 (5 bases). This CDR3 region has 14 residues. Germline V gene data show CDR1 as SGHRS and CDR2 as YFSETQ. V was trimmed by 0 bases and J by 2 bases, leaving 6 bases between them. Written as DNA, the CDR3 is TGCGCCAGCAGCTTGGCGGGGGGCAATCAGCCCCAGCATTTT. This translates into CASSLAGGNQPQHF.

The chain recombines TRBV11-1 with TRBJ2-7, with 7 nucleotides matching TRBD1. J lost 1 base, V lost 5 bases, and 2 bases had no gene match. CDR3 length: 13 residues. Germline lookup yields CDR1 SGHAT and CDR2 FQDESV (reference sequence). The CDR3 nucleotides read TGTGCCAGCAGCGTGGGACAGTCCTACGAGCAGTACTTC. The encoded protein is CASSVGQSYEQYF. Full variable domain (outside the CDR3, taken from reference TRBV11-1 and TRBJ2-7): EAEVAQSPRYKITEKSQAVAFWCDPISGHATLYWYRQILGQGPELLVQFQDESVVDDSQLPKDRFSAERLKGVDSTLKIQPAELGDSAMYLCASSVGQSYEQYFGPGTRLTVT.

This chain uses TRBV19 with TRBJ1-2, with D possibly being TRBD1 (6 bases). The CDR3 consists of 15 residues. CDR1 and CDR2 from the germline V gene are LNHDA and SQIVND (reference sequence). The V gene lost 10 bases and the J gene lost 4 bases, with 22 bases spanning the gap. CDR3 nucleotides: TGTGCCACCGGAGAAAGAAAACAGGGTTTCTATGGCTACACCTTC. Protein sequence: CATGERKQGFYGYTF. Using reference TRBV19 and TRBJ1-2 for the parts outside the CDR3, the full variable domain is DGGITQSPKYLFRKEGQNVTLSCEQNLNHDAMYWYRQDPGQGLRLIYYSQIVNDFQKGDIAEGYSVSREKKESFPLTVTSAQKNPTAFYLCATGERKQGFYGYTFGSGTRLTVV.

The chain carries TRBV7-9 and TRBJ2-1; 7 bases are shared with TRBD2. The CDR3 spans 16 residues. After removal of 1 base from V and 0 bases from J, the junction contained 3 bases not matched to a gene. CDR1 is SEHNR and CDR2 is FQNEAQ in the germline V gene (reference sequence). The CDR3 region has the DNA TGTGCCAGCAGCTTAGGTCTAGCGGCCTCCTACAATGAGCAGTTCTTC. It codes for CASSLGLAASYNEQFF. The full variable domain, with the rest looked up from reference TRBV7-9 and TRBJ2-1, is DTGVSQNPRHKITKRGQNVTFRCDPISEHNRLYWYRQTLGQGPEFLTYFQNEAQLEKSRLLSDRFSAERPKGSFSTLEIQRTEQGDSAMYLCASSLGLAASYNEQFFGPGTRLTVL.

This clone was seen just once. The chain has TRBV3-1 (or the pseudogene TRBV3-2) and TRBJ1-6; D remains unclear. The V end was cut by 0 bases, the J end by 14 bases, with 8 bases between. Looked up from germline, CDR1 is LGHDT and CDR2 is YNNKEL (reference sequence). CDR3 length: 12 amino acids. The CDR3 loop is CASSQDSGTLHF. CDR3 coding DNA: TGTGCCAGCAGCCAAGACAGCGGCACCCTCCACTTT.

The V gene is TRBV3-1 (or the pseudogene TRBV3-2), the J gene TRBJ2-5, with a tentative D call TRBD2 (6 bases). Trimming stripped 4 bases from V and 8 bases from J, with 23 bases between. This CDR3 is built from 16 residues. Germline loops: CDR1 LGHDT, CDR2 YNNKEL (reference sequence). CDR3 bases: TGTGCCAGCAGCCCGCAACCCCCGACAACCGGGGGAACCCAGTACTTC. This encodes CASSPQPPTTGGTQYF.

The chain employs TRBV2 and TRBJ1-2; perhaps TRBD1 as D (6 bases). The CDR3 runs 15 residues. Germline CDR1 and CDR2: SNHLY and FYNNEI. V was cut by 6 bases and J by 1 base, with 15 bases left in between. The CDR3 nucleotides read TGTGCCAGCAGCGACGGGACAAGACTTAACTATGGCTACACCTTC. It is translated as CASSDGTRLNYGYTF.

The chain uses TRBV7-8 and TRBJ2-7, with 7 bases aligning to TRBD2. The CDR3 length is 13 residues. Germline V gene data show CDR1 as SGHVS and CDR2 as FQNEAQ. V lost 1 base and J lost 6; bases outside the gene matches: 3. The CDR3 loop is CASSLGGGSEQYF. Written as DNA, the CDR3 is TGTGCCAGCAGCTTAGGGGGGGGTAGCGAGCAGTACTTC.

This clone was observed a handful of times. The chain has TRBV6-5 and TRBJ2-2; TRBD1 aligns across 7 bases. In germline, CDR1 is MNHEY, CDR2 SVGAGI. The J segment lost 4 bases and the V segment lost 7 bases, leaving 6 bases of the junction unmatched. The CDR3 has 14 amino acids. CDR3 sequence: CASKDRASTGELFF. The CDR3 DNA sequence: TGTGCCAGCAAAGACAGGGCTAGCACCGGGGAGCTGTTTTTT.

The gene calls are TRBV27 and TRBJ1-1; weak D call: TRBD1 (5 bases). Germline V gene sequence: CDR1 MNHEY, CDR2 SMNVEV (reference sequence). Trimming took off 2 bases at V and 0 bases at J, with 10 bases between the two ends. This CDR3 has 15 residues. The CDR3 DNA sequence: TGTGCCAGCAGTTTAAGGGGCGGTTTGAACACTGAAGCTTTCTTT. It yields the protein CASSLRGGLNTEAFF.

The chain's CDR3 is CASSPFNLNTEAFF. CDR3 coding DNA: TGTGCCAGCAGCCCCTTTAATTTGAACACTGAAGCTTTCTTT. This sequence joins TRBV9 and TRBJ1-1, with D unresolved. CDR1 and CDR2 (germline): SGDLS, YYNGEE. This CDR3 contains 14 residues. V was clipped by 4 bases and J by 0 bases, with 10 bases between them.

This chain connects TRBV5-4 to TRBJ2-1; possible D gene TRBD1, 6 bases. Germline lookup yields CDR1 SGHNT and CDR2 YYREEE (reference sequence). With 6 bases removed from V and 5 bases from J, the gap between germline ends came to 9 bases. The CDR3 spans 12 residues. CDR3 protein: CASTRQDNEQFF. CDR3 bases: TGTGCCAGCACGCGACAGGACAATGAGCAGTTCTTC.

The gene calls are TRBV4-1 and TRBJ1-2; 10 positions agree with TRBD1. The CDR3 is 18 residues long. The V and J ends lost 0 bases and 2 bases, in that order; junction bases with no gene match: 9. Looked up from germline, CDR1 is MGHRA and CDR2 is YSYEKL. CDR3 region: CASSQDRGQGVRNYGYTF. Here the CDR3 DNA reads TGCGCCAGCAGCCAAGATAGAGGACAGGGGGTGAGAAACTATGGCTACACCTTC.

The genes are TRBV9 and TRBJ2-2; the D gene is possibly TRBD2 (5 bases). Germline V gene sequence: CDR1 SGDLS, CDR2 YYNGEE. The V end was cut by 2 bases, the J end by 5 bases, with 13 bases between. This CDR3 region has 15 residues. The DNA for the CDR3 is TGTGCCAGCAGCGTGGGTACCGGACTTACCGGGGAGCTGTTTTTT. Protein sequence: CASSVGTGLTGELFF.